This T cell receptor beta chain comes out of a study of human thymus T cells. Generated by immunoSEQ multiplex PCR, the TCRdb table keeps only in-frame clones and is missing some. The sample has 75,000 to 90,000 clones, 90% to 97% seen once. Thymic tissue was derived from resections collected during corrective heart surgery. The V and J ends lost 1 base and 3 bases respectively, with 12 bases between them. Per the germline V gene, CDR1 is SEHNR and CDR2 is FQNEAQ (reference sequence). The CDR3 has 15 residues. For this clone: Its antigen is still unknown.

Whole-study results and caveats: Reports from related research described highly overlapping thymic repertoires among unrelated individuals.

Sequenced material: thymus tissue. This TCR was sampled from a boy under two years old with a congenital heart defect but otherwise immunologically healthy. V usage is TRBV7-9 and J usage is TRBJ1-1; the D gene is possibly TRBD1 (5 bases). The CDR3 DNA follows: TGTGCCAGCAGCTTAGAAAGGGGTCAGGACACTGAAGCTTTCTTT. Its translation: CASSLERGQDTEAFF.